These T cell receptor beta chains were read from a single sample in a study of STAT3 mutations in large granular lymphocyte leukemia. Some clones are missing from TCRdb's copy, which holds only in-frame ones; the method was immunoSEQ multiplex PCR. The sample records 3,100 or so clones, 65% to 70% being singletons. The sample taken for sequencing was peripheral blood mononuclear cells. The receptors were sampled from a woman in her thirties or forties with T-cell large granular lymphocyte leukemia. Some clones in this sample may be carry-over from other donors' samples. CDR3s leave out the opening cysteine and the closing phenylalanine or tryptophan. Fields, in order: J gene, clone size, V gene, CDR3 protein. Some rows have no size entry. The others give once, few or many, or a class for an expanded clone.

j_gene: TRBJ1-3
abundance: -
v_gene: TRBV30
CDR3aa: ASGTGGGNTIY

j_gene: TRBJ1-1
abundance: once
v_gene: TRBV7-9
CDR3aa: ASSYRQGLGTEAF

j_gene: TRBJ1-4
abundance: once
v_gene: TRBV5-4
CDR3aa: ASSSNRGLNEKLF

j_gene: TRBJ1-6
abundance: -
v_gene: TRBV27
CDR3aa: ASSLERRSNSPLH

j_gene: TRBJ2-7
abundance: -
v_gene: TRBV2
CDR3aa: ASSDAGFREQY

j_gene: TRBJ1-2
abundance: -
v_gene: TRBV5-1
CDR3aa: ASSPEMTGGPNYGYT

j_gene: TRBJ2-7
abundance: -
v_gene: TRBV25-1
CDR3aa: ASSAGGQTYEQY

j_gene: TRBJ1-2
abundance: few
v_gene: TRBV7-9
CDR3aa: ASSLGLGQDAYGYT

j_gene: TRBJ1-6
abundance: -
v_gene: TRBV5-1
CDR3aa: ASSPSLWDNNNSPLH

j_gene: TRBJ2-7
abundance: -
v_gene: TRBV9
CDR3aa: ASSVDVSSGTYEQY

j_gene: TRBJ2-7
abundance: -
v_gene: TRBV6-1
CDR3aa: ASSEAEDYEQY

j_gene: TRBJ2-7
abundance: -
v_gene: TRBV7-9
CDR3aa: ASMGTGVHEQY

j_gene: TRBJ1-3
abundance: -
v_gene: TRBV19
CDR3aa: ASRPTGFGNTIY

j_gene: TRBJ2-1
abundance: -
v_gene: TRBV4-1
CDR3aa: ASSQDGTGATYNEQF

j_gene: TRBJ2-7
abundance: -
v_gene: TRBV7-2
CDR3aa: ASSLGLSSYEQY

j_gene: TRBJ1-5
abundance: few
v_gene: TRBV30
CDR3aa: AWSGSPAGQPQH

j_gene: TRBJ2-1
abundance: -
v_gene: TRBV30
CDR3aa: AWGWGLGEQF

j_gene: TRBJ2-7
abundance: -
v_gene: TRBV5-6
CDR3aa: ASSGPTYEQY

j_gene: TRBJ1-2
abundance: few
v_gene: TRBV7-2
CDR3aa: ASSLGGGRGYT

j_gene: TRBJ1-5
abundance: few
v_gene: TRBV2
CDR3aa: ASRATGGVHQPQH

j_gene: TRBJ2-3
abundance: -
v_gene: TRBV7-9
CDR3aa: ASSLGGSADTQY

j_gene: TRBJ2-1
abundance: -
v_gene: TRBV7-9
CDR3aa: ASSSLAGGPYNEQF

j_gene: TRBJ2-7
abundance: -
v_gene: TRBV7-9
CDR3aa: ASSFLYRGPRGSYEQY

j_gene: TRBJ1-6
abundance: -
v_gene: TRBV15
CDR3aa: ATSSRTVMDSPLH

j_gene: TRBJ2-7
abundance: -
v_gene: TRBV5-1
CDR3aa: ASSLGEIGVDEQY

j_gene: TRBJ1-1
abundance: -
v_gene: TRBV5-6
CDR3aa: ASRSLSEAF

j_gene: TRBJ1-2
abundance: -
v_gene: TRBV7-8
CDR3aa: ASSPRDRGADGYT

j_gene: TRBJ1-3
abundance: -
v_gene: TRBV5-1
CDR3aa: ASSWGAAQSGNTIY

j_gene: TRBJ2-1
abundance: -
v_gene: TRBV7-9
CDR3aa: ASSLGTGRNEQF

j_gene: TRBJ2-7
abundance: few
v_gene: TRBV7-8
CDR3aa: ASSKLAASYEQY

j_gene: TRBJ2-5
abundance: -
v_gene: TRBV21-1
CDR3aa: ASSKGEETQY

j_gene: TRBJ1-2
abundance: -
v_gene: TRBV29-1
CDR3aa: SVDRVKGYT

j_gene: TRBJ2-1
abundance: -
v_gene: TRBV7-9
CDR3aa: ASSFAGEQF

j_gene: TRBJ1-2
abundance: -
v_gene: TRBV5-4
CDR3aa: ASSLEGNYGYT

j_gene: TRBJ1-2
abundance: -
v_gene: TRBV7-2
CDR3aa: ASSSRPDYGYT

j_gene: TRBJ2-7
abundance: -
v_gene: TRBV15
CDR3aa: ATSRDGGPYIAEQY

j_gene: TRBJ1-1
abundance: -
v_gene: TRBV15
CDR3aa: ATSTSGGGTEAF

j_gene: TRBJ2-7
abundance: once
v_gene: TRBV18
CDR3aa: ASSPPGHGRLEQY

j_gene: TRBJ1-6
abundance: -
v_gene: TRBV7-9
CDR3aa: ASSLLASPLH

j_gene: TRBJ2-6
abundance: -
v_gene: TRBV7-2
CDR3aa: ASSPRGQALSGANVLT

j_gene: TRBJ2-5
abundance: -
v_gene: TRBV5-5
CDR3aa: ASSGTDQETQY

j_gene: TRBJ1-6
abundance: -
v_gene: TRBV7-9
CDR3aa: ASSLALVRGRSPLH

j_gene: TRBJ2-1
abundance: -
v_gene: TRBV5-6
CDR3aa: ASSGTEGTPYNEQF

j_gene: TRBJ2-7
abundance: -
v_gene: TRBV7-9
CDR3aa: ASSLGLLSYEQY

j_gene: TRBJ1-2
abundance: once
v_gene: TRBV7-2
CDR3aa: ASSLAAQPNYGYT

j_gene: TRBJ2-7
abundance: -
v_gene: TRBV5-1
CDR3aa: ASSLGTVSYEQY

j_gene: TRBJ2-7
abundance: few
v_gene: TRBV6-1
CDR3aa: ASSYTGAYEQY

j_gene: TRBJ2-7
abundance: -
v_gene: TRBV27
CDR3aa: ASSPSREGYEQY

j_gene: TRBJ2-7
abundance: -
v_gene: TRBV5-1
CDR3aa: ASSAGYYEQY

j_gene: TRBJ2-3
abundance: once
v_gene: TRBV5-1
CDR3aa: ASSFTGGPDTQY

j_gene: TRBJ2-2
abundance: -
v_gene: TRBV5-1
CDR3aa: ASSLRDSGTGELF

j_gene: TRBJ2-7
abundance: -
v_gene: TRBV4-1
CDR3aa: ASRGGHQYEQY

j_gene: TRBJ1-1
abundance: -
v_gene: TRBV29-1
CDR3aa: SACGGRLNTEAF

j_gene: TRBJ1-5
abundance: -
v_gene: TRBV4-1
CDR3aa: ASSGSGDSNQPQH

j_gene: TRBJ1-2
abundance: -
v_gene: TRBV5-1
CDR3aa: ASSRGDVEGDYGYT